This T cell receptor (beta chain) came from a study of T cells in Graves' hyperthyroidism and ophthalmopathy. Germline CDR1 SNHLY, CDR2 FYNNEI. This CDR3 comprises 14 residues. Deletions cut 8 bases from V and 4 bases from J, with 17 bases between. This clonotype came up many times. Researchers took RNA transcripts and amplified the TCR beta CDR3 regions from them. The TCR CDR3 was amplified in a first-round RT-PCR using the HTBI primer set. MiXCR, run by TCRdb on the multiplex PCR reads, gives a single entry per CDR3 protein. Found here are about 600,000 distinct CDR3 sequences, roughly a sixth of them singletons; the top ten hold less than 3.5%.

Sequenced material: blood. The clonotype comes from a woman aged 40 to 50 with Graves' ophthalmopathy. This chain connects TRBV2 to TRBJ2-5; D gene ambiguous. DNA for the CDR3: TGTGCCAGCGGGGTCGATAGTCGGACAGAGACCCAGTACTTC. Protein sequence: CASGVDSRTETQYF.